The text below deals with one T cell receptor beta chain. Its antigen remains unidentified. Base-call qualities are not available, and no considerably larger clone is one nucleotide away. The time point label, as the study defines it: about 28 days (+/-7) after the second vaccine dose. Read against the paper, the sample's treatment or condition label means: meningococcal conjugate vaccine given as trial control. Vaccinee samples came from UK trials COV001 and COV002, including a single-blind randomized controlled phase 2/3 trial of AZD1222 (ChAdOx1 nCoV-19) in healthy adults. Trial participant PBMC samples were collected at day 0 and day 28 after the second dose for TCRbeta chain sequencing. The data were taken from a study of T cell responses to AZD1222 COVID-19 vaccine (dated by TCRdb to the early 2020s). About the study as a whole: TCR sequencing was performed for fewer than 250 trial participants, of whom 207 were given two doses of AZD1222 and around 25 were given two doses of MenACWY control vaccine. Trial participants were enrolled by age into subgroups of 18-55, 56-69 and 70-plus years, and around 150, 29 and 61 TCR-sequenced participants, respectively, were included in these subgroups.

From cysteine to phenylalanine, the CDR3 is 14 amino acids long. Only CDR3 DNA remains: 42 bases, in frame from the first base. CDR1 and CDR2 were assigned from the germline V gene as SNHLY and FYNNEI. V and J are trimmed by 5 bases and 8 bases, and the gene matches miss 8 bases of the junction. Points the paper makes about the study in general: Because no day 14 peak-response samples were available, repertoires were characterized only after the peak T cell response. Conclusions about previously exposed vaccinees are limited because only six or seven AZD1222 recipients were SARS-CoV-2 seropositive at baseline. In the small 56-69-year group, the increase in depth fell short of significance, most likely because of low power. Nearly half of unique spike-specific TCRs reportedly recognized epitopes outside regions mutated in the B.1.351 and B.1.1.7 variants. Participants were mostly white British, with more females than males. The authors suggested clonal diversity may have been underestimated. The whole spike protein was spanned by vaccine-associated CD4 TCRs, and dominant responses were seen in regions 160-218 and 743-854. Spike-specific TCR breadth and depth rose significantly after two AZD1222 doses compared with day 0 and with MenACWY recipients.

The CDR3 regions of human TCRbeta chains were subjected to immunosequencing. The authors' analysis ran thus. TCRs in the repertoires were compared against a reference library of SARS-CoV-2-specific TCRs that had been generated with the MIRA antigen-specificity platform. Breadth was defined as the fraction of unique TCRs that were SARS-CoV-2-associated, and depth was defined as the fraction of total T cells that were SARS-CoV-2-associated. Using the MIRA data, every spike-specific TCR was mapped to the spike region that the TCR reacted to and assigned to either a CD4 or a CD8 class. Log10-transformed breadth and depth values were compared by one-way ANOVA with Sidak's multiple comparisons tests. Imported from immuneACCESS, the table was reduced by TCRdb to in-frame sequences with V and J called. These copies leave out some clones; in studies compared against another copy, an unresolved V gene accounts for under half, and the cause of the remainder is not known. V, J and clone size are taken as reported in that table, and D and trimming were inferred from the DNA itself. Across this sample there are around 200,000 clones, with over 85% seen only once. Under 1.1% of the sample comes from the top ten.

The receptor was derived from an adult who received the MenACWY meningococcal vaccine as a control. Specimen: peripheral blood, collected 28 days after the second dose of the MenACWY control vaccine. The rearranged segments are TRBV2 and TRBJ1-4, and TRBD1 aligns with 7 junction nucleotides. This receptor has the CDR3 CASSRDSGVEKLFF. The base sequence is TGTGCCAGCAGTCGGGACAGTGGGGTCGAAAAACTGTTTTTT. Supplemented by the reference TRBV2 and TRBJ1-4 proteins around the CDR3, the complete variable domain is EPEVTQTPSHQVTQMGQEVILRCVPISNHLYFYWYRQILGQKVEFLVSFYNNEISEKSEIFDDQFSVERPDGSNFTLKIRSTKLEDSAMYFCASSRDSGVEKLFFGSGTQLSVL.